The subject of this entry is one T cell receptor (beta chain). The antigen is undetermined. This entry comes from a study of STAT5B mutations in CD4+ large granular lymphocyte leukemia. Whole-study findings and limits: Patient CD4-sorted repertoires stayed more clonal than healthy ones after leukemic-clone removal. Compared with healthy controls (2/35), patient top clones favored TRBV06 (8/27).

Measured with immunoSEQ multiplex PCR; TCRdb has only the in-frame clones, and not every one. The table shows some 34,000 clones, with roughly four fifths occurring only once. V was shortened by 2 bases and J by 4 bases, with 8 bases between the two germline ends. The CDR3 consists of 13 residues. Germline V lookup: CDR1 LNHDA, CDR2 SQIVND (reference sequence). This clonotype was obtained from a human donor in good health. The source material was CD4+ T cells from blood buffy coats. The chain uses TRBV19 and TRBJ1-1; D gene uncertain. The chain's CDR3 is CASSINSFTEAFF. In DNA form, the CDR3 reads TGTGCCAGTAGTATAAACTCCTTCACTGAAGCTTTCTTT.